The T cell receptor beta chain under discussion was sequenced for a study of OX40 agonist ivuxolimab in advanced cancers. Clones were read by immunoSEQ multiplex PCR, and TCRdb kept only the in-frame ones, dropping some. The sample consists of about 20,000 clones, around three quarters of them appearing once. Whole-study results and caveats: Circulating CD4+ and CD8+ T cells showed clonal expansion by week 6 at 0.1 to 3.0 mg/kg. Among some nonresponders, normalized T-cell clonal expansion was also low.

Germline V gives CDR1 SEHNR, CDR2 FQNEAQ (reference sequence). With 5 bases removed from V and 1 base from J, the gap between germline ends came to 11 bases. There are 14 residues in the CDR3. In the case of this clone: The target antigen is unknown.

Sample: CD4+ or CD8+ T cells sorted from blood, taken in a trial of the OX40 agonist ivuxolimab. The genes are TRBV7-9 and TRBJ1-1; tentatively, D is TRBD1 (5 bases). The receptor comes from an adult with an advanced solid tumor such as melanoma, head and neck, liver or kidney cancer. CDR3 protein: CASSPRGGNTEAFF. The CDR3 region has the DNA TGTGCCAGCAGCCCCCGTGGGGGGAACACTGAAGCTTTCTTT.